A selection of T cell receptor beta chains follows, all from one sample in a study of blood T cell repertoires in COVID-19. Here immunoSEQ multiplex PCR was the method, and the copy in TCRdb shows in-frame clones only, minus some. The table records approximately 300,000 clones, over 75% of them present only once. Sequenced sample: peripheral blood. The receptors were sampled from a human donor with COVID-19, enrolled during active disease. The donor label of this sample is uncertain. The CDR3 runs from the conserved cysteine through the conserved F or W. The D gene is left open where the match is weak. Size is omitted from some rows. Given values are once, few, many or a class for expanded clones.

abundance	v_gene	d_gene	len	j_gene	CDR3nt	CDR3aa
-	TRBV28	-	14	TRBJ1-4	TGTGCCAGCAGCCCCGGGATCGATAATGAAAAACTGTTTTTT	CASSPGIDNEKLFF
-	TRBV4-3	-	16	TRBJ1-6	TGCGCCAGCAGCCAAGAAAAGGGGGTTAAGGGTTCACCCCTCCACTTT	CASSQEKGVKGSPLHF
-	TRBV6-2/TRBV6-3	TRBD1	15	TRBJ1-2	TGTGCCAGCAGTTCGGGGACAGGGGAACTTTATGGCTACACCTTC	CASSSGTGELYGYTF
-	TRBV25-1	-	13	TRBJ2-2	TGTGCCAGCAATGAACAGTGGACCGGGGAGCTGTTTTTT	CASNEQWTGELFF
-	TRBV6-5	TRBD2	16	TRBJ2-1	TGTGCCAGCAGTTACTCTGGGACTAGAGTTTACAATGAGCAGTTCTTC	CASSYSGTRVYNEQFF
-	TRBV9	-	13	TRBJ1-2	TGTGCCAGCAGCGTAGAGTACTCTAGTGGCTACACCTTC	CASSVEYSSGYTF
few	TRBV11-2	TRBD1	14	TRBJ1-4	TGTGCCAGCAGCCCGGACAGGGTCAGTGAAAAACTGTTTTTT	CASSPDRVSEKLFF
-	TRBV27	-	15	TRBJ2-3	TGTGCCAGCGGGTCCGGCCTGAACAGGAGAATTACGCAGTATTTT	CASGSGLNRRITQYF
-	TRBV7-9	TRBD1	15	TRBJ1-1	TGTGCCAGCAGCCAGCGACAGGGGGCAGACACTGAAGCTTTCTTT	CASSQRQGADTEAFF
-	TRBV28	-	16	TRBJ1-3	TGTGCCAGCAGTTTCTGGGGCAGGGTAGGCGGAAACACCATATATTTT	CASSFWGRVGGNTIYF
-	TRBV11-3	TRBD2	14	TRBJ2-1	TGTGCCAGCAGCACGGGAGGGTTATACAATGAGCAGTTCTTC	CASSTGGLYNEQFF
once	TRBV27	-	15	TRBJ1-5	TGTGCCAGCAGTTTATATGGAGGGCGGAATCAGCCCCAGCATTTT	CASSLYGGRNQPQHF
-	TRBV27	-	15	TRBJ1-1	TGTGCCAGCAGTTTCTGGGGACACCTGGACACTGAAGCTTTCTTT	CASSFWGHLDTEAFF
-	TRBV11-3	TRBD2	15	TRBJ2-1	TGTGCCAGCAGCTTGAGGCTAGCGGGGGTTAATGAGCAGTTCTTC	CASSLRLAGVNEQFF
-	TRBV30	TRBD1	12	TRBJ1-2	TGTGCCTGGGGGAACAGGGGCTTGGGCTACACCTTC	CAWGNRGLGYTF
-	TRBV11-3	-	13	TRBJ1-1	TGTGCCAGCAGTCTAGGGGGGAACACTGAAGCTTTCTTT	CASSLGGNTEAFF
-	TRBV28	TRBD2	16	TRBJ2-3	TGTGCCAGCAGCTCCGGACTAGCGGGATCCACAGATACGCAGTATTTT	CASSSGLAGSTDTQYF
-	TRBV7-2	TRBD2	15	TRBJ2-7	TGTGCCAGCAGCAAAGGACTAGCGGGAGGCGCCGAGCAGTACTTC	CASSKGLAGGAEQYF